This T cell receptor (beta chain) came from a study of CD8 T cells in Susac syndrome (dated by TCRdb to 2018 to 2020). With respect to the entire study: Of the Susac syndrome patients who were sequenced, more than five had clinically active disease and eight were in clinical remission. At the time of blood withdrawal, Susac syndrome patients were either therapy-naive, taking corticosteroids (with some also receiving IVIg), or on IVIg alone. Whether CD8+ T cell activation and differentiation in Susac syndrome was antigen driven was tested using repertoire sequencing. The study compared CD8+ T cell repertoire clonality among over 9 healthy donors, about 14 Susac syndrome patients and 15 multiple sclerosis patients. Study-wide conclusions, independent of this receptor: Clonal expansion was seen in Susac syndrome CD8+ repertoires, peaking in CD8+ TEMRA cells and being greater in clinically active patients than in remitting ones. In the total CD8+ and CD8+ TEMRA repertoires, sixteen and five Susac-specific public clones, respectively, were identified. The study acknowledged that relatively few individuals were included in the TCR sequencing and HLA analysis.

High-throughput TCR beta sequencing profiled peripheral blood CD8+ and CD4+ T cells from healthy donors, Susac syndrome patients and multiple sclerosis patients. The Susac syndrome patients fulfilled recently defined diagnostic criteria for definite or probable disease. Bulk CD8+ and CD4+ T cells were purified magnetically by negative isolation, whereas CD8+ TEMRA cells were enriched by FACS. Blood was collected in EDTA tubes and processed within 24 hours, with PBMCs isolated through density gradient centrifugation. PBMCs destined for TCR sequencing were cryopreserved in liquid nitrogen and later thawed in a 37 °C water bath. The sorted or isolated CD4+, CD8+ and CD8+ TEMRA cells reached a purity of at least 90%. RNA was extracted with the RNeasy kit and 0.5 to 1 ug was reverse transcribed using random hexamers. The immunoSEQ multiplex PCR assay, covering 54 Vbeta and 13 Jbeta segments, was used to amplify TCR beta CDR3 regions. PCR amplification bias was corrected using a synthetic template baseline for primer optimization and computational correction. Under the source paper's analysis protocol: Reads were assigned to V, D and J genes according to IMGT and analyzed in immunoSEQ Analyzer, with only productive sequences retained. Clonality was calculated as one minus the Shannon entropy normalized by log2 of the number of productive unique sequences. For each patient and control, public and private clones were evaluated among the 100 most prevalent clones. Susac-specific clones were defined as absent from healthy and MS cohorts, over a thousand published viral clones and other ImmuneACCESS disease sequences. TCRdb handled the public reads itself, with Q25 trimming in fastp and clone calling in MiXCR, and kept productive beta chains. One record per CDR3 amino acid sequence lists the most common genes and DNA. TCRdb's processing, not the authors', yielded these V and J calls. For this sample there are around 170,000 distinct CDR3 sequences; approximately 95% appear just once. The biggest ten clones account for 0.15% to 0.2% of the sample.

This clonotype has just one count. The specificity of this receptor is unknown. No qualities accompany the bases; no much larger clone lies one base away. One read gives only weak evidence. The TCR sequence derives from a human donor with Susac syndrome. Specimen: CD8+ T cells from PBMCs.

The nucleotide sequence is TGTGCCACCAGTGACTCCGACAGAGGGTTAAGAGGGACCCAGTACTTC. Translated, it reads CATSDSDRGLRGTQYF. This chain is built from TRBV24-1 and TRBJ2-5; the D segment may tentatively be TRBD1 or TRBD2, each giving 5 matched bases. The CDR3 has 16 amino acids, counting the end cysteine and phenylalanine. Left in the record is the CDR3 DNA by itself, 48 bases read in frame from the first base. V loses 4 bases of germline sequence and J loses 7 bases, and the interval between the two ends is 21 bases. As encoded in the germline V gene, CDR1 is KGHDR while CDR2 is SFDVKD.